Detailed here is one T cell receptor (beta chain). This clone's antigen is unknown. No base quality information exists; no much larger clone differs at one position. Enrolling through a virtual design, the prospective study's participants ranged in age from roughly 18 to 95 years and lived across around 25 United States geographic areas. In the prospective study, cohorts were assigned on the basis of participant-reported clinical history obtained from a screening survey and a study questionnaire. Recovered participants in ImmuneRACE Cohort 3 were defined by two consecutive negative NP/OP PCR tests, clearance by a healthcare professional, or resolution of symptoms. Each participant in the prospective study had whole blood, serum and a nasopharyngeal or oropharyngeal swab collected by mobile phlebotomists. Participants in the prospective study had the option to provide additional blood draws and questionnaires over a 2-month period. Blood samples from the prospective study were shipped frozen or at room temperature prior to DNA extraction.

This entry belongs to a study of blood T cell repertoires in COVID-19 (dated by TCRdb to about 2020). Concerning the study at large: Samples covering the acute and convalescent phases of COVID-19 were provided by collaborators in the United States, Italy and Spain. Sample metadata almost always included a de-identified subject ID, COVID-19 status, age in years and sex. The samples were drawn from two sources: the first 160 participants of the ongoing ImmuneRACE study, and over 950 subjects contributed by 6 global collaborators. The prospective study material was composed of cDNA or gDNA derived from T cells, B-cell-depleted T cells, or PBMCs. Where available, HLA class I and class II types were taken from metadata supplied by the sample provider and were not determined by assay-based typing. The repertoires were released in a freely available public database meant as a resource for research on the immune response to SARS-CoV-2. The dataset comprised deeply sampled blood TCRbeta repertoires from subjects exposed to, actively infected with, or recovered from COVID-19. The full study reports these points: How much clinical and demographic metadata was included differed by source and by participant, and the metadata was provided uncurated.

From V the trimming removes 9 bases and from J it removes 1 base, while the gene matches leave 2 bases of the junction unaccounted for. From cysteine to phenylalanine, the CDR3 is 13 amino acids long. The read is trimmed to its CDR3 DNA, 39 bases read in frame from base 1. Per the germline V gene, SGHRS is the CDR1 and YFSETQ is the CDR2. TCRbeta CDR3 regions were amplified from genomic DNA using the immunoSEQ Assay, a bias-controlled multiplex PCR. The original methods were these. Within the assay, amplification of reference gene primers was used to estimate how many nucleated cells each sample contained. To quantify the absolute abundance of each unique TCRbeta CDR3 rearrangement, sequence reads were collapsed and filtered. For each sample, productive Simpson clonality was calculated as the square root of Simpson's diversity index over productive rearrangements. TCRdb carries this immuneACCESS record with in-frame sequences only. Its versions omit some clonotypes, under half of them owing to an unresolved V gene in the studies checked, with the rest unexplained. D and trimming come from the DNA, and the V and J calls and clone size come from that table. Here the sample has a few hundred thousand clones; 88% occur a single time. About 5% of the sample belongs to the ten largest clones.

This TCR derives from a man aged 30-40 years who had recovered from COVID-19. The receptor chain draws on TRBV5-1 and TRBJ2-2, and 8 junction bases match TRBD1. Source material: PBMCs or T cells enriched from blood (not recorded which). The CDR3 protein: CATGTGNTGELFF. The nucleotide sequence is TGCGCCACCGGGACAGGGAACACCGGGGAGCTGTTTTTT.